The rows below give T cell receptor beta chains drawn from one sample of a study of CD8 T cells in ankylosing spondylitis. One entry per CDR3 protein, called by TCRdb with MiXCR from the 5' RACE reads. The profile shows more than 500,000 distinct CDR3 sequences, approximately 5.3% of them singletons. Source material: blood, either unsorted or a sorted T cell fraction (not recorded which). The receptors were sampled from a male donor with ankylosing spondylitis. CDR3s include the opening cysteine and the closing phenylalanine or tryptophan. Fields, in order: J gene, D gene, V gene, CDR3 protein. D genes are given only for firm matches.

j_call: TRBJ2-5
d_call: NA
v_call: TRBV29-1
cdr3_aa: CSVSSQETQYF

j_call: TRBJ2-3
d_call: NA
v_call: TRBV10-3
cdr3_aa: CAISESHSGQYF

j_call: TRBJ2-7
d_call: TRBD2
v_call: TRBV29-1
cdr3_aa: CSVLISTSGRYEQYF

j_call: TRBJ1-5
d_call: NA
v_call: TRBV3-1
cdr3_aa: CASSQGTEPQHF

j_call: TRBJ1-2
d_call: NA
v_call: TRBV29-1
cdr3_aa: CSVVERGLGDYGYTF

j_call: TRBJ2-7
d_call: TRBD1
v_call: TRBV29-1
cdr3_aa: CSVDGGTGSYEQYF

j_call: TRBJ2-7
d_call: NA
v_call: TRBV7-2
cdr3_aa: CASSLDGSGVYEQYF

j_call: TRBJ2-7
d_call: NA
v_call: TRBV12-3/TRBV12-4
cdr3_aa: CASSLEGAGYEQYF

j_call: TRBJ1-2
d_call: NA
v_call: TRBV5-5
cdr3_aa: CASSPVTAGYGYTF

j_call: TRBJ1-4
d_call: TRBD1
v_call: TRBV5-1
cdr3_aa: CASSAGTGPDEKLFF

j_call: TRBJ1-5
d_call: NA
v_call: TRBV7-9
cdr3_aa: CASSGGQYNQPQHF

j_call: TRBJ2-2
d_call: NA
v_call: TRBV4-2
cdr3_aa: CASSQEPTGANTGELFF

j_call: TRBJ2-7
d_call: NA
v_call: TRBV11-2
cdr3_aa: CASSLVTVGGEQYF

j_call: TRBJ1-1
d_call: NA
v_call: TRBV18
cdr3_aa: CASSPTTVNTEAFF

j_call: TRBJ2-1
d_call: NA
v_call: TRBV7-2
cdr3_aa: CASSWDPFVDEQFF

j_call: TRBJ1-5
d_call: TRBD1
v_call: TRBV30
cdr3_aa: CAWSVQEAGGDQPQHF

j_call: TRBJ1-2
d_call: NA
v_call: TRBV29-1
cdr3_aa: CSVDTAQSYGYTF

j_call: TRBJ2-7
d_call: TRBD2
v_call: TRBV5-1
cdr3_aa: CASSSGLAGPSSYEQYF

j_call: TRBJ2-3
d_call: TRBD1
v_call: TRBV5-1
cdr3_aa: CASSLVAGQGLTDTQYF